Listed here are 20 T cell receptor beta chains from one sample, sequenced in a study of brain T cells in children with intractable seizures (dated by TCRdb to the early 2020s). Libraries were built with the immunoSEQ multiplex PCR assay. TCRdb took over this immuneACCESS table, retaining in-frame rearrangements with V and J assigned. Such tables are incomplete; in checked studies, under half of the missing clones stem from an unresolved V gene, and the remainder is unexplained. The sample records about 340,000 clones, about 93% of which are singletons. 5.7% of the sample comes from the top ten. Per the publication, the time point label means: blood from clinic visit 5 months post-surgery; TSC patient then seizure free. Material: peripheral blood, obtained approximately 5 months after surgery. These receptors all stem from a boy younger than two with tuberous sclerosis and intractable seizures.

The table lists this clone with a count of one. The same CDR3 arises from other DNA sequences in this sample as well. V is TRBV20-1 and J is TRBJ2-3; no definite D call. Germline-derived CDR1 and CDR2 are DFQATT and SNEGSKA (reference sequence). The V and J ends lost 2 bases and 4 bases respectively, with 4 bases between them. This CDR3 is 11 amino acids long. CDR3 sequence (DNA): TGCAGTGCTAGACTAGCAGATACGCAGTATTTT. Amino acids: CSARLADTQYF.

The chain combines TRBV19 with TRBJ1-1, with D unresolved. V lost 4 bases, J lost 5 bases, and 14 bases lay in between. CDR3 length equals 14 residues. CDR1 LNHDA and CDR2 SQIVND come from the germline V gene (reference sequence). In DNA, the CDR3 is TGTGCCAGTAGTACCCAAACCTTTGGAACTGAAGCTTTCTTT. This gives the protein CASSTQTFGTEAFF. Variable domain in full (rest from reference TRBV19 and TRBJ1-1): DGGITQSPKYLFRKEGQNVTLSCEQNLNHDAMYWYRQDPGQGLRLIYYSQIVNDFQKGDIAEGYSVSREKKESFPLTVTSAQKNPTAFYLCASSTQTFGTEAFFGQGTRLTVV.

DNA for the CDR3: TGTGCCAGCAGTCGTAGACTAGCGGGAGGGACCGGGGAGCTGTTTTTT. Translation gives CASSRRLAGGTGELFF. This chain joins TRBV27 and TRBJ2-2; 14 bases align to TRBD2. Germline assignment: CDR1 MNHEY and CDR2 SMNVEV (reference sequence). The CDR3 is made up of 16 amino acids. J was trimmed by 5 bases and V by 5 bases; bases with no gene match: 4.

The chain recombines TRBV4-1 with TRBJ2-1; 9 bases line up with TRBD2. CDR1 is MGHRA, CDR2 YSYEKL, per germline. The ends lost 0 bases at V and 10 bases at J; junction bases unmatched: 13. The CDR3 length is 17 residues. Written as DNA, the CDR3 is TGCGCCAGCAGCCAAGAAGGGCTAGCGGGACCGTCGGAGGAGCAGTTCTTC. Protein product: CASSQEGLAGPSEEQFF.

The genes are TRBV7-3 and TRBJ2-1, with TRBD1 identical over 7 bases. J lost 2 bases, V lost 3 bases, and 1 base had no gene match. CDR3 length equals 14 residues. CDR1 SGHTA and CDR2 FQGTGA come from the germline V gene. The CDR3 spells CASSFQGAYNEQFF. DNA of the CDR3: TGTGCCAGCAGCTTTCAGGGGGCCTACAATGAGCAGTTCTTC.

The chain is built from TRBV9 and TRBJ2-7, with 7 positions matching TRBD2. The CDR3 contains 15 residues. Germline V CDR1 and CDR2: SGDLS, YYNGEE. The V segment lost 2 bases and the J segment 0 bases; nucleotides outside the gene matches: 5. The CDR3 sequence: CASSVSGGSSYEQYF. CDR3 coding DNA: TGTGCCAGCAGCGTCTCGGGCGGGAGCTCCTACGAGCAGTACTTC.

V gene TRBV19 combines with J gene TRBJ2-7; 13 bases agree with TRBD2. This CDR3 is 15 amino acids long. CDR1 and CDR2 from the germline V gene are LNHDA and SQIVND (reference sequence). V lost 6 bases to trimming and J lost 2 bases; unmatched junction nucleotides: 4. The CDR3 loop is CASSLTSGGAYEQYF. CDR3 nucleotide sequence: TGTGCCAGTAGCCTCACTAGCGGGGGGGCCTACGAGCAGTACTTC.

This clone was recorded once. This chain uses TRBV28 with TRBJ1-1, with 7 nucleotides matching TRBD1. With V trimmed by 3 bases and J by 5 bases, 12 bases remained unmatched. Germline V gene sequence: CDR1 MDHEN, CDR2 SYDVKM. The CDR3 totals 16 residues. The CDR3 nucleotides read TGTGCCAGCAGTTTTAAACAGGGGTTGGGTGGAACTGAAGCTTTCTTT. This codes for CASSFKQGLGGTEAFF.

CDR3 bases: TGTGCCAGCAGCCGGGGGGGCTATGGCTACACCTTC. Translated, it gives CASSRGGYGYTF. The J gene is TRBJ1-2, the V gene TRBV12-3 or TRBV12-4; weak D call: TRBD1 (5 bases). The V end was cut by 6 bases, the J end by 4 bases, with 9 bases between. The CDR3 has 12 amino acids.

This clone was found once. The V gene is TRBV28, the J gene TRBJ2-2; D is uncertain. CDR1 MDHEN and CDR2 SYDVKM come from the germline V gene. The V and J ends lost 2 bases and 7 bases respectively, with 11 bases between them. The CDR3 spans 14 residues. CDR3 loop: CASSLKPVYGELFF. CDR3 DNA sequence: TGTGCCAGCAGTTTAAAACCTGTTTACGGGGAGCTGTTTTTT.

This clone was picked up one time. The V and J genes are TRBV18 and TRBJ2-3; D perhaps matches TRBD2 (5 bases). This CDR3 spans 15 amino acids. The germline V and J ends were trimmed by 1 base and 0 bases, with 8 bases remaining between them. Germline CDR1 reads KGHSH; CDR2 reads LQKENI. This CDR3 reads CASSPRWESTDTQYF. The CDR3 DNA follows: TGTGCCAGCTCACCACGATGGGAGAGCACAGATACGCAGTATTTT. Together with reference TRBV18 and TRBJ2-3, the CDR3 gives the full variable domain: NAGVMQNPRHLVRRRGQEARLRCSPMKGHSHVYWYRQLPEEGLKFMVYLQKENIIDESGMPKERFSAEFPKEGPSILRIQQVVRGDSAAYFCASSPRWESTDTQYFGPGTRLTVL.

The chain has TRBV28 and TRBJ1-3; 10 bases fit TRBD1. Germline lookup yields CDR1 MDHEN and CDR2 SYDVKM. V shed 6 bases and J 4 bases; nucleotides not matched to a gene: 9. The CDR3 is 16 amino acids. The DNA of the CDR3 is TGTGCCAGCAGGCAGAGTGGGACAGGGGTCGGAAACACCATATATTTT. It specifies CASRQSGTGVGNTIYF.

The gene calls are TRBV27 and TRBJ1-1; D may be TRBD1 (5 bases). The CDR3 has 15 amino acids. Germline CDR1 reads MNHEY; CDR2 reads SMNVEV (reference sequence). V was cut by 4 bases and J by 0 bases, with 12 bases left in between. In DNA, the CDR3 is TGTGCCAGCAGTTCGTCAGGGTCATTGAACACTGAAGCTTTCTTT. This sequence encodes CASSSSGSLNTEAFF.

The CDR3 reads CASSHTLYNEQFF. CDR3 in DNA: TGTGCCAGCAGCCATACCCTCTACAATGAGCAGTTCTTC. This sequence joins TRBV14 and TRBJ2-1; D is unclear. The CDR3 is 13 amino acids. CDR1 is SGHDN and CDR2 is FVKESK in the germline V gene. Trimming pared 3 bases from V and 3 bases from J, leaving 6 bases between.

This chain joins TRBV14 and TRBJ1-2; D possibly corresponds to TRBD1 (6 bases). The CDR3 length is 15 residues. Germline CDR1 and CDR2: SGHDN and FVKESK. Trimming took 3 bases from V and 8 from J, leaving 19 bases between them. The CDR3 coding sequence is TGTGCCAGCAGCCAGGCTACAGGGTTCCCACGGGGCTACACCTTC. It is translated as CASSQATGFPRGYTF. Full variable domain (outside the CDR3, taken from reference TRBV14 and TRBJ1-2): EAGVTQFPSHSVIEKGQTVTLRCDPISGHDNLYWYRRVMGKEIKFLLHFVKESKQDESGMPNNRFLAERTGGTYSTLKVQPAELEDSGVYFCASSQATGFPRGYTFGSGTRLTVV.

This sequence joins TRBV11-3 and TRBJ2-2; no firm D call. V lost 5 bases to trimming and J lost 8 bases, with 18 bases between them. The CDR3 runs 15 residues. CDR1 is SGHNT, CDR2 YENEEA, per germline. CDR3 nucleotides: TGTGCCAGCAGCCCAATCTTAAGCCTAGTAGGGGAGCTGTTTTTT. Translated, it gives CASSPILSLVGELFF. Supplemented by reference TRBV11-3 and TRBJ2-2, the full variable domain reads EAGVVQSPRYKIIEKKQPVAFWCNPISGHNTLYWYLQNLGQGPELLIRYENEEAVDDSQLPKDRFSAERLKGVDSTLKIQPAELGDSAVYLCASSPILSLVGELFFGEGSRLTVL.

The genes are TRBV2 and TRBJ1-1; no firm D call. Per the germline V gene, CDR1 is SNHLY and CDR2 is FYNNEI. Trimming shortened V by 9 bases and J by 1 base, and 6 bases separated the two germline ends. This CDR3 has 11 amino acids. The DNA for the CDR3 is TGTGCCAGTGCTACGAACACTGAAGCTTTCTTT. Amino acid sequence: CASATNTEAFF. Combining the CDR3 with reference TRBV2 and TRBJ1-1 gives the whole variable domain EPEVTQTPSHQVTQMGQEVILRCVPISNHLYFYWYRQILGQKVEFLVSFYNNEISEKSEIFDDQFSVERPDGSNFTLKIRSTKLEDSAMYFCASATNTEAFFGQGTRLTVV.

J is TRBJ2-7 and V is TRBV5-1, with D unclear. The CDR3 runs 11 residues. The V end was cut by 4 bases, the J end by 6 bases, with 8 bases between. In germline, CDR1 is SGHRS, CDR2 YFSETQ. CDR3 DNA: TGCGCCAGCAGCCAAGGGCTCGAGCAGTACTTC. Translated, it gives CASSQGLEQYF.

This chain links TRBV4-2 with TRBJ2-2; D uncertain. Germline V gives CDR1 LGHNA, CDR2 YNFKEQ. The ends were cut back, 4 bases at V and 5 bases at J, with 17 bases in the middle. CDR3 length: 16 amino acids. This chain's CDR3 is CASSPTSSLGTGELFF. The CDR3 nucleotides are TGTGCCAGCAGCCCTACCTCGTCCCTGGGGACCGGGGAGCTGTTTTTT.

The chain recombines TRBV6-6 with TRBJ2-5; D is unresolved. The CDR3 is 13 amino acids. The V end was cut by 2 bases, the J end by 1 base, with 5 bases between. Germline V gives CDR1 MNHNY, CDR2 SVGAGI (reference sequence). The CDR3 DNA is TGTGCCAGCAGTTACGAGGTCCAAGAGACCCAGTACTTC. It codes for CASSYEVQETQYF.